The rows below give T cell receptor beta chains drawn from one sample of a study of blood T cell repertoires in COVID-19. Sequencing used immunoSEQ multiplex PCR; TCRdb keeps in-frame clones, though not all of them. Here the sample spans 20,000 to 25,000 clones, around four fifths being singletons. Material for sequencing was peripheral blood. The origin of the receptors is a man aged 80 or over with active or convalescent COVID-19. The CDR3 runs from the conserved cysteine through the conserved F or W. D genes are given only for firm matches.

d_call v_call cdr3_aa
NA TRBV18 CASSPSRQVNYGYTF
NA TRBV5-8 CASSRGYSYEQYF
TRBD1 TRBV28 CASRPTGGNYGYTF
NA TRBV6-2/TRBV6-3 CASSYHTPGTQYF
TRBD2 TRBV30 CAWSGTSGKNEQFF
NA TRBV7-2 CASSFLGAAGNTIYF
TRBD2 TRBV19 CASSIAGLAMQETQYF
TRBD1 TRBV5-1 CASSAGQGNQPQHF
TRBD2 TRBV5-1 CASSWTSPGSGELFF
TRBD1 TRBV6-6 CASSAGTASWGEQYF
NA TRBV6-5 CASSYSHLYNEQFF
TRBD1 TRBV7-9 CASSSDRGHITYEQYF
TRBD2 TRBV7-2 CASSRAAGVADTQYF
NA TRBV6-2/TRBV6-3 CASSPPGSGANVLTF
TRBD1 TRBV15 CATSRDRGLGNQPQHF
NA TRBV6-5 CASRIQGSSNQPQHF
TRBD1 TRBV28 CASSRTGFLGSTDTQYF
NA TRBV5-1 CASSLDGGERETQYF
TRBD2 TRBV10-1 CASSSTLPLAGVPYEQYF
TRBD1 TRBV30 CAWTDRGDQPQHF
TRBD1 TRBV28 CASSLLGSRGKPQHF
TRBD1 TRBV7-8 CASSRSQGSGTGELFF
TRBD1 TRBV3-1/TRBV3-2 CASSRNPRTGTSTDTQYF
NA TRBV9 CASSVGGTRRTIQYF
NA TRBV7-2 CASSSNGAYEQYF
TRBD1 TRBV5-8 CASSPAGQGGGYTF
NA TRBV25-1 CASSEWYRNNEKLFF
TRBD1 TRBV5-1 CASSLGDRSNQPQHF
TRBD1 TRBV6-5 CASRRQGSSYNEQFF
TRBD2 TRBV29-1 CSVRTSGSYDTQYF
NA TRBV19 CASSIDPVGGGIGETQYF
TRBD1 TRBV4-3 CASSQVATGDSFEAFF
NA TRBV3-1/TRBV3-2 CASSPLGQGNSPLHF
NA TRBV19 CASSANRDSNQPQHF
NA TRBV27 CASSWSRAGDTEAFF
NA TRBV13 CASSSGRRRDTQYF
TRBD2 TRBV19 CASSIVIGRAWNEQFF
NA TRBV27 CASSVDPRLTNTEAFF
TRBD2 TRBV12-5 CASGLAPLAGGLYNEQFF
NA TRBV4-2 CASSQEARGEADTQYF
NA TRBV6-5 CASSSHIAYEQYF
NA TRBV5-1 CASSLGGDADTQYF
NA TRBV4-3 CASSQESEGDEQYF
TRBD1 TRBV7-2 CASSSGQGTNQPQHF
NA TRBV20-1 CSARDLNEQYF
NA TRBV20-1 CSARGRQSQYF
TRBD2 TRBV7-2 CASSTSSRLAGDTQYF
TRBD1 TRBV7-9 CASSPQTGAAKTQYF
TRBD1 TRBV2 CASSPKRTGNNEQFF